Each of the 17 T cell receptor beta chains below was sequenced from the same sample in a study of breast tumors, draining lymph nodes, adjacent tissues. Samples came from axillary lymph nodes draining the breast cancer. TCRdb reanalysed the multiplex PCR reads using MiXCR and keeps one entry per CDR3 protein. This table holds tens of thousands of distinct CDR3 sequences, roughly a fifth found once. Sequencing was carried out using axillary lymph node tissue. Every receptor here comes from a female donor with breast cancer. Some clones in this sample may be carry-over from other donors' samples.

As to this clonotype: A read error may be the cause here, since a much bigger clone is one base away. J is TRBJ2-2 and V is TRBV6-6; 7 bases align to TRBD1. J gave up 5 bases and V 4 bases, and 10 bases lay outside the gene matches. Germline V gene sequence: CDR1 MNHNY, CDR2 SVGAGI (reference sequence). This CDR3 has 16 residues. This CDR3 reads CASSSDRDWETGELFF. In nucleotides, the CDR3 is TGTGCCAGCAGTTCCGACAGGGATTGGGAGACCGGGGAGCTGTTTTTT.

This clonotype was observed at least ten times. As DNA, the CDR3 is TGTGCCAGCAGTTTTGGCAACTATGGCTACACCTTC. As protein: CASSFGNYGYTF. The V gene is TRBV12-3 or TRBV12-4, the J gene TRBJ1-2; D is unclear. This CDR3 contains 12 residues. V was cut by 3 bases and J by 2 bases, with 4 bases left in between.

Concerning this clonotype: Given a much more abundant clone one base away, this may be a read error. The V and J genes are TRBV12-5 and TRBJ2-2; the match to TRBD1 covers 11 bases. Germline CDR1 reads LGHNT; CDR2 reads FRNRAP. The CDR3 contains 17 residues. The CDR3 is CASGLVLGTGGTGEPFF. CDR3 coding DNA: TGTGCTAGTGGTTTGGTACTTGGGACAGGGGGGACCGGGGAGCCGTTTTTT.

Notes on this clonotype: A much larger clone sits a single nucleotide away, making a read error possible. V gene TRBV12-3 or TRBV12-4 combines with J gene TRBJ1-2; D remains ambiguous. CDR3 length equals 13 residues. CDR3 bases: TGTGCCTGCAGTTTCTCAGACTACGAGAAGCACACCTTC. Translated, it gives CACSFSDYEKHTF.

This clonotype was counted at least ten times. The chain has TRBV7-9 and TRBJ2-2; D gene uncertain. Germline lookup yields CDR1 SEHNR and CDR2 FQNEAQ (reference sequence). The CDR3 has 13 residues. V shed 1 base and J shed 5 bases, with 5 bases lying between them. CDR3: CASSLGATGELFF. CDR3 DNA: TGTGCCAGCAGCTTAGGTGCGACCGGGGAGCTGTTTTTT.

This clonotype was observed many times. V usage is TRBV5-1 and J usage is TRBJ2-3; no reliable D call. V was shortened by 0 bases and J by 2 bases, with 4 bases between the two germline ends. CDR3 length: 13 amino acids. Germline lookup yields CDR1 SGHRS and CDR2 YFSETQ. DNA for the CDR3: TGCGCCAGCAGCTTGGAGATCACAGATACGCAGTATTTT. This gives the protein CASSLEITDTQYF. The variable domain in full, completed from reference TRBV5-1 and TRBJ2-3, reads KAGVTQTPRYLIKTRGQQVTLSCSPISGHRSVSWYQQTPGQGLQFLFEYFSETQRNKGNFPGRFSGRQFSNSRSEMNVSTLELGDSALYLCASSLEITDTQYFGPGTRLTVL.

This clonotype was found many times. This sequence joins TRBV20-1 and TRBJ1-4, with D perhaps TRBD1 (5 bases). The CDR3 extends over 17 amino acids. The germline gives CDR1 DFQATT, CDR2 SNEGSKA (reference sequence). The V end was cut by 0 bases, the J end by 0 bases, with 14 bases between. DNA of the CDR3: TGCAGTGCTAGAGATCCCGAAGGGGATGCAACTAATGAAAAACTGTTTTTT. Translated: CSARDPEGDATNEKLFF.

This clonotype came up many times. The chain employs TRBV6-2 or TRBV6-3 and TRBJ1-4, with a possible D match to TRBD1 (6 bases). The ends were cut back, 6 bases at V and 6 bases at J, with 14 bases in the middle. This CDR3 is 14 amino acids long. Germline CDR1 MNHEY, CDR2 SVGEGT. The DNA for the CDR3 is TGTGCCAGCAGGAAAACAGGGCGTTATGAAAAACTGTTTTTT. Encoded protein: CASRKTGRYEKLFF.

The rearrangement links TRBV28 to TRBJ2-1; 14 positions match TRBD2. V lost 5 bases and J lost 14; bases outside the gene matches: 11. Germline CDR1 MDHEN, CDR2 SYDVKM. The CDR3 length is 15 residues. Here the CDR3 DNA reads TGTGCCAGCAGTGAACCGGGACTAGCGGGAGTATTTAAGTTCTTC. As protein: CASSEPGLAGVFKFF. The full variable domain, with the rest looked up from reference TRBV28 and TRBJ2-1, is DVKVTQSSRYLVKRTGEKVFLECVQDMDHENMFWYRQDPGLGLRLIYFSYDVKMKEKGDIPEGYSVSREKKERFSLILESASTNQTSMYLCASSEPGLAGVFKFFGPGTRLTVL.

This clonotype was seen only a few times. This may be a read error: a much more frequent sequence differs by one nucleotide. The V call is TRBV20-1, the J call TRBJ2-3, with D possibly TRBD2 on 6 matching bases. Germline V CDR1 and CDR2: DFQATT, SNEGSKA (reference sequence). The CDR3 loop spans 16 amino acids. V lost 3 bases and J 0 bases, leaving 16 bases between the germline ends. In nucleotides, the CDR3 is TGCAGTGCTAGCCCGGGTGGGAGGCTGAGCACAGATACGCAGTATTTT. This gives the protein CSASPGGRLSTDTQYF.

This clonotype was counted at least ten times. This chain joins TRBV7-2 and TRBJ1-6, with 7 nucleotides matching TRBD1. The germline gives CDR1 SGHTA, CDR2 FQGNSA. This CDR3 has 15 residues. The V gene end was trimmed by 1 base and the J gene end by 9 bases; junction bases not matched to a gene: 6. CDR3 nucleotides: TGTGCCAGCAGCTTAGAAGGGGGCAGTGGTTCACCCCTCCACTTT. Amino acids: CASSLEGGSGSPLHF.

This clonotype appeared many times. J is TRBJ2-3 and V is TRBV6-2 or TRBV6-3, with D unclear. V lost 3 bases and J lost 4, with 8 bases in between. Germline CDR1 and CDR2: MNHEY and SVGEGT. The CDR3 has 13 amino acids. In DNA, the CDR3 is TGTGCCAGCAGTTATAAATTAGCAGATACGCAGTATTTT. It translates to CASSYKLADTQYF.

This clonotype was picked up many times. J is TRBJ1-2 and V is TRBV5-1; D call uncertain. The CDR3 runs 15 residues. Germline V gene lookup returns CDR1 SGHRS and CDR2 YFSETQ. V was clipped by 2 bases and J by 5 bases, with 16 bases between them. CDR3: CASSFILGDDYGYTF. As DNA, the CDR3 is TGCGCCAGCAGCTTCATCTTGGGAGATGATTATGGCTACACCTTC.

This clonotype was detected ten times or more. The chain uses TRBV9 and TRBJ1-2; the D gene is possibly TRBD1 (5 bases). CDR1 and CDR2 from the germline V gene are SGDLS and YYNGEE. The length of the CDR3 is 14 residues. Trimming took off 0 bases at V and 8 bases at J, with 14 bases between the two ends. The CDR3 reads CASSVGGASTGYTF. Written as DNA, the CDR3 is TGTGCCAGCAGCGTAGGAGGGGCCTCTACGGGCTACACCTTC. The whole variable domain, filled in from reference TRBV9 and TRBJ1-2, reads DSGVTQTPKHLITATGQRVTLRCSPRSGDLSVYWYQQSLDQGLQFLIQYYNGEERAKGNILERFSAQQFPDLHSELNLSSLELGDSALYFCASSVGGASTGYTFGSGTRLTVV.

V and J are TRBV7-2 and TRBJ1-1; the match to TRBD1 covers 7 bases. V was pared by 5 bases and J by 4 bases, with 10 bases of the junction left unmatched. The CDR3 sequence is 15 residues long. The germline V gene encodes CDR1 SGHTA and CDR2 FQGNSA. In DNA form, the CDR3 reads TGTGCCAGCAGCAAAAGACCGGGACAGCTCACTGAAGCTTTCTTT. Residues: CASSKRPGQLTEAFF.

This clonotype was observed at least ten times. The genes are TRBV5-1 and TRBJ1-2; 7 positions match TRBD1. The CDR3 contains 13 residues. CDR1 and CDR2 (germline): SGHRS, YFSETQ. V shed 3 bases and J 7 bases; nucleotides not matched to a gene: 6. DNA of the CDR3: TGCGCCAGCAGCTCCACAGGGGAGGGTGGCTACACCTTC. This encodes CASSSTGEGGYTF.

This clonotype was seen at least ten times. The chain has TRBV2 and TRBJ1-5; D not certain. Trimming cost V 6 bases and J 0 bases, with 6 bases left between them. CDR3 length equals 13 residues. The germline CDR1 and CDR2 sequences are SNHLY and FYNNEI. CDR3 sequence reads: CASSRNSNQPQHF. The CDR3 DNA reads as TGTGCCAGCAGCCGGAATAGCAATCAGCCCCAGCATTTT.